These 14 T cell receptor beta chains came from one sample sequenced in a study of cytomegalovirus exposure and HLA in healthy donors. Repertoires were generated with immunoSEQ multiplex PCR, while TCRdb's copy carries only in-frame clones and drops some. The sample has about 240,000 clones, more than 75% seen once. The source material was PBMCs. Every receptor here comes from a man younger than 35 in good health and CMV-seronegative.

The V and J genes are TRBV4-3 and TRBJ2-3; TRBD2 might be the D (6 bases). CDR1 is LGHNA and CDR2 is YSLEER in the germline V gene. The CDR3 is made up of 12 amino acids. The V gene lost 3 bases and the J gene lost 5 bases, with 6 bases spanning the gap. The CDR3 spells CASSQGGDTQYF. The CDR3 DNA follows: TGCGCCAGCAGCCAGGGGGGAGATACGCAGTATTTT.

The rearrangement links TRBV15 to TRBJ2-7; tentatively, D is TRBD2 (5 bases). CDR1 LNHNV and CDR2 YYDKDF come from the germline V gene (reference sequence). V was cut by 0 bases and J by 0 bases, with 12 bases left in between. The CDR3 has 16 amino acids. The CDR3 DNA reads as TGTGCCACCAGCAGAGATTATGGACTCTACTCCTACGAGCAGTACTTC. This translates into CATSRDYGLYSYEQYF.

The J gene is TRBJ1-4, the V gene TRBV4-3; 8 bases map to TRBD1. CDR3 length equals 16 residues. The junction had 8 bases not matched to a gene; V was cut back by 0 bases and J by 8 bases. Germline CDR1 is LGHNA and CDR2 is YSLEER. The CDR3 nucleotides are TGCGCCAGCAGCCAAGAAATAGGTGGACAGGGAGAAAAACTGTTTTTT. Its translation: CASSQEIGGQGEKLFF.

This clone has more than one count but fewer than ten. The genes are TRBV7-3 and TRBJ2-7, with D possibly TRBD1 on 5 matching bases. The CDR3 has 15 amino acids. V dropped 0 bases and J dropped 5 bases, with 14 bases sitting between them. Germline CDR1 reads SGHTA; CDR2 reads FQGTGA. CDR3 bases: TGTGCCAGCAGCTTAACGCCCAGGGCTCTCCACGAGCAGTACTTC. Amino acids: CASSLTPRALHEQYF.

This chain joins TRBV5-1 and TRBJ2-5; unclear D gene. Between the trimmed V and J ends, which lost 3 bases and 5 bases, there was a span of 11 bases. The CDR3 is 13 residues long. CDR1 is SGHRS, CDR2 YFSETQ, per germline. The CDR3 region has the DNA TGCGCCAGCAGCTCGGCTATCGGGGAGACCCAGTACTTC. Its protein product is CASSSAIGETQYF.

The V gene is TRBV6-8, the J gene TRBJ1-2; 9 nucleotides match TRBD1. Germline assignment: CDR1 MNHGY and CDR2 SAAAGT. The CDR3 has 16 residues. The junction had 9 bases not matched to a gene; V was cut back by 3 bases and J by 4 bases. The CDR3 here is CASSYHDRGLPYGYTF. The CDR3 DNA reads TGTGCCAGCAGTTATCACGACAGGGGGTTACCCTATGGCTACACCTTC.

This clone was detected once. The CDR3 bases are TGTGCCAGCAGTGAAGCGGGGCCTGTGGGCTACACCTTC. Translating it yields CASSEAGPVGYTF. This chain connects TRBV6-1 to TRBJ1-2; tentative D call: TRBD1 (5 bases). Germline V lookup: CDR1 MNHNS, CDR2 SASEGT. Trimming took 0 bases from V and 8 from J, leaving 10 bases between them. CDR3 length equals 13 residues.

V usage is TRBV19 and J usage is TRBJ2-5; tentative D call: TRBD1 (6 bases). Germline lookup yields CDR1 LNHDA and CDR2 SQIVND (reference sequence). The length of the CDR3 is 14 residues. V was trimmed by 6 bases and J by 0 bases, leaving 11 bases between them. CDR3 region: CASRKGQNQETQYF. The DNA for the CDR3 is TGTGCCAGTAGGAAAGGACAGAACCAAGAGACCCAGTACTTC.

The chain links TRBV4-1 to TRBJ2-5; tentatively, D is TRBD2 (5 bases). CDR1 and CDR2 from the germline V gene are MGHRA and YSYEKL. The germline V and J ends were trimmed by 4 bases and 2 bases, with 14 bases remaining between them. CDR3 length: 15 residues. The CDR3 bases are TGCGCCAGCAGCCCCTTCTTCGGAGGACAAGAGACCCAGTACTTC. Translated, it gives CASSPFFGGQETQYF.

This clone was counted between two and nine times. The rearrangement joins TRBV28 to TRBJ2-2, with 7 bases aligning to TRBD1. V trimming: 6 bases; J trimming: 5 bases; junction bases outside the gene matches: 9. CDR3 length: 15 amino acids. Germline V gene sequence: CDR1 MDHEN, CDR2 SYDVKM. Here the CDR3 reads CASSPDRSPTGELFF. CDR3 in DNA: TGTGCCAGCAGCCCGGACAGGTCGCCTACCGGGGAGCTGTTTTTT.

V usage is TRBV7-6 and J usage is TRBJ2-2, with 12 bases fitting TRBD2. Germline-derived CDR1 and CDR2 are SGHVS and FNYEAQ. The junction had 5 bases not matched to a gene; V was cut back by 0 bases and J by 6 bases. CDR3 length: 17 residues. The CDR3 is CASSLATSGGSAGELFF. The CDR3 bases are TGTGCCAGCAGCTTAGCGACTAGCGGGGGTAGTGCCGGGGAGCTGTTTTTT.

V usage is TRBV19 and J usage is TRBJ2-7; D uncertain. V shed 3 bases and J shed 3 bases, with 15 bases lying between them. CDR1 is LNHDA and CDR2 is SQIVND in the germline V gene (reference sequence). The CDR3 extends over 15 amino acids. The CDR3 nucleotides are TGTGCCAGTAGTATCGAGGTCAGACCTTTCTACGAGCAGTACTTC. Its translation: CASSIEVRPFYEQYF.

The chain recombines TRBV28 with TRBJ1-1; D remains unclear. V shed 10 bases and J shed 1 base, with 10 bases lying between them. CDR3 size: 12 residues. Germline V gene data show CDR1 as MDHEN and CDR2 as SYDVKM. The chain's CDR3 is CATKSGNTEAFF. The CDR3 DNA follows: TGTGCCACCAAATCAGGGAACACTGAAGCTTTCTTT.

The rearrangement uses TRBV7-9 and TRBJ2-1, with 10 nucleotides matching TRBD2. Germline V gene lookup returns CDR1 SEHNR and CDR2 FQNEAQ (reference sequence). The CDR3 is 11 residues long. The V gene end was trimmed by 5 bases and the J gene end by 14 bases; junction bases not matched to a gene: 3. The CDR3 bases are TGTGCCAGCAGCGCCGGGACTAGCGAGTTCTTC. It translates to CASSAGTSEFF.